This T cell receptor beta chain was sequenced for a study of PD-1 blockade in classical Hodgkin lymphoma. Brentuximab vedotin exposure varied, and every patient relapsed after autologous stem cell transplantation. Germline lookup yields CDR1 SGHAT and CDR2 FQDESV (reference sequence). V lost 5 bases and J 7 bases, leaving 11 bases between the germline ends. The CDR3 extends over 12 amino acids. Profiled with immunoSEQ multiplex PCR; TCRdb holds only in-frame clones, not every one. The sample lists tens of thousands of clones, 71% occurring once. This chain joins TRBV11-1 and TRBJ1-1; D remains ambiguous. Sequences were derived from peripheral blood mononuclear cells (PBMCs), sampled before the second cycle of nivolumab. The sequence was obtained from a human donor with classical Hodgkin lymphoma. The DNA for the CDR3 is TGTGCCAGCAGCCGCCCATATAATGAAGCTTTCTTT. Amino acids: CASSRPYNEAFF. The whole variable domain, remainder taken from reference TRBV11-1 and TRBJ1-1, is EAEVAQSPRYKITEKSQAVAFWCDPISGHATLYWYRQILGQGPELLVQFQDESVVDDSQLPKDRFSAERLKGVDSTLKIQPAELGDSAMYLCASSRPYNEAFFGQGTRLTVV.